The 11 T cell receptor beta chains listed next were all sequenced from one sample in a study of blood T cell repertoires in COVID-19. The data were produced by immunoSEQ multiplex PCR, yet TCRdb's version contains in-frame clones alone and is incomplete. The data show some 200,000 clones, about 80% seen once. The sample taken for sequencing was peripheral blood. These receptors all come from a young man with active or convalescent COVID-19.

The rearrangement joins TRBV3-1 (or the pseudogene TRBV3-2) to TRBJ1-3, with no clear D. With 0 bases removed from V and 4 bases from J, the gap between germline ends came to 4 bases. Germline CDR1 reads LGHDT; CDR2 reads YNNKEL (reference sequence). The CDR3 has 13 residues. CDR3 sequence: CASSQDQGNTIYF. The CDR3 DNA reads TGTGCCAGCAGCCAAGATCAGGGAAACACCATATATTTT.

This clone was recorded only once. This chain uses TRBV7-2 with TRBJ2-5, with D tentatively TRBD2 (6 bases). V was clipped by 4 bases and J by 2 bases, with 17 bases between them. The CDR3 has 16 amino acids. The germline V gene has CDR1 SGHTA and CDR2 FQGNSA. The chain's CDR3 is CASSSLGGTQQETQYF. The CDR3 DNA reads TGTGCCAGCAGCTCCCTTGGGGGGACCCAGCAAGAGACCCAGTACTTC.

The rearrangement joins TRBV5-5 to TRBJ1-5, with 7 bases that match TRBD1. The ends lost 0 bases at V and 5 bases at J; junction bases unmatched: 5. The CDR3 has 15 residues. The V gene's germline CDR1 is SGHKS and CDR2 YYEKEE (reference sequence). As DNA, the CDR3 is TGTGCCAGCAGCTTGGGGGGACAGATGGATCAGCCCCAGCATTTT. It yields the protein CASSLGGQMDQPQHF.

This clone was counted between two and nine times. V is TRBV9 and J is TRBJ1-2, with unresolved D. Per germline, CDR1 SGDLS and CDR2 YYNGEE. CDR3 length: 14 residues. Trimming took off 6 bases at V and 1 base at J, with 13 bases between the two ends. The CDR3: CASTRVGDNYGYTF. CDR3 nucleotide sequence: TGTGCCAGCACCCGCGTAGGAGATAACTATGGCTACACCTTC.

The chain recombines TRBV7-2 with TRBJ1-1; D is unclear. Trimming cost V 1 base and J 5 bases, with 11 bases left between them. The germline V gene encodes CDR1 SGHTA and CDR2 FQGNSA. CDR3 length: 14 amino acids. The CDR3 loop is CASSLETAGTEAFF. CDR3 coding DNA: TGTGCCAGCAGCTTAGAAACGGCAGGTACTGAAGCTTTCTTT. The full variable domain, rest sourced from reference TRBV7-2 and TRBJ1-1, is GAGVSQSPSNKVTEKGKDVELRCDPISGHTALYWYRQSLGQGLEFLIYFQGNSAPDKSGLPSDRFSAERTGGSVSTLTIQRTQQEDSAVYLCASSLETAGTEAFFGQGTRLTVV.

The chain has TRBV28 and TRBJ1-2; 8 bases map to TRBD1. V dropped 1 base and J dropped 7; count of bases not matched to a gene: 5. This CDR3 is built from 14 residues. Germline V gene lookup returns CDR1 MDHEN and CDR2 SYDVKM. CDR3 in amino acids: CASSLSEDRVGYTF. Here the CDR3 DNA reads TGTGCCAGCAGTTTATCCGAGGACAGGGTTGGCTACACCTTC.

The chain couples TRBV27 to TRBJ1-6, with D uncertain. V lost 6 bases, J lost 10 bases, and 13 bases lay in between. Per germline, CDR1 MNHEY and CDR2 SMNVEV (reference sequence). This CDR3 spans 13 amino acids. The DNA of the CDR3 is TGTGCCAGCAGCCCGAGAGCGCCCTCACCCCTCCACTTT. Protein sequence: CASSPRAPSPLHF.

The chain carries TRBV19 and TRBJ1-5; 7 bases agree with TRBD1. Germline trimming cut 1 base from V and 1 base from J; bases unmatched to any gene: 1. The CDR3 sequence is 15 residues long. CDR1 and CDR2 from the germline V gene are LNHDA and SQIVND (reference sequence). CDR3: CASSIGGGSNQPQHF. DNA of the CDR3: TGTGCCAGTAGTATAGGAGGGGGCAGCAATCAGCCCCAGCATTTT.

The genes are TRBV30 and TRBJ1-2; no firm D call. Looked up from germline, CDR1 is GTSNPN and CDR2 is SVGIG (reference sequence). The length of the CDR3 is 11 residues. Trimming removed 1 base from V and 8 bases from J, with 8 bases in between. This CDR3 reads CAWSAAAGYTF. CDR3 DNA sequence: TGTGCCTGGAGTGCGGCGGCAGGCTACACCTTC. Filled out from reference TRBV30 and TRBJ1-2, the complete variable domain reads SQTIHQWPATLVQPVGSPLSLECTVEGTSNPNLYWYRQAAGRGLQLLFYSVGIGQISSEVPQNLSASRPQDRQFILSSKKLLLSDSGFYLCAWSAAAGYTFGSGTRLTVV.

The CDR3 sequence: CASSPDSRRNSPLHF. The CDR3 region has the DNA TGTGCCAGCAGCCCCGACAGCCGGCGAAATTCACCCCTCCACTTT. The J gene is TRBJ1-6, the V gene TRBV3-1 (or the pseudogene TRBV3-2), with D possibly being TRBD1 (5 bases). CDR1 and CDR2 (germline): LGHDT, YNNKEL (reference sequence). The CDR3 spans 15 residues. The V and J ends lost 4 bases and 7 bases respectively, with 14 bases between them.

This chain joins TRBV9 and TRBJ2-1, with D hard to call. Between the trimmed V and J ends, which lost 0 bases and 0 bases, there was a span of 7 bases. The CDR3 contains 15 residues. Per germline, CDR1 SGDLS and CDR2 YYNGEE. The CDR3 region has the DNA TGTGCCAGCAGCGTAGATTGGAGCTCCTACAATGAGCAGTTCTTC. Its protein product is CASSVDWSSYNEQFF.